Listed here are 23 T cell receptor beta chains from one sample, sequenced in a study of beta chain features in type 1 diabetes. Reverse transcription of all isolated RNA meant that expressed TCRB transcripts were sequenced. TCRdb keeps only in-frame clones here, not all; method: immunoSEQ multiplex PCR. Here the sample spans under 550,000 clones, more than 9.5% being singletons. Material for sequencing was naive CD4+ T cells from blood. These receptors all come from a woman aged 18-35 years in good health.

This clone was seen more than once but under ten times. The gene calls are TRBV7-2 and TRBJ2-2; 7 bases line up with TRBD1. Per the germline V gene, CDR1 is SGHTA and CDR2 is FQGNSA. V lost 5 bases, J lost 0 bases, and 6 bases stayed unmatched. The CDR3 sequence is 16 residues long. The CDR3 nucleotides read TGTGCCAGCAGCAAAAGACAGGGCTCGAACACCGGGGAGCTGTTTTTT. Protein: CASSKRQGSNTGELFF.

The chain links TRBV29-1 to TRBJ2-7; 7 positions match TRBD1. The germline V gene encodes CDR1 SQVTM and CDR2 ANQGSEA. The V segment lost 6 bases and the J segment 5 bases; nucleotides outside the gene matches: 13. The CDR3 contains 14 residues. The CDR3, as DNA: TGCAGCGTAGGCACAGGGGAGACTACGGACGAGCAGTACTTC. Its protein product is CSVGTGETTDEQYF.

This clone was seen only a few times. The sample has other DNA sequences that encode this CDR3 too. This chain links TRBV14 with TRBJ2-1, with a tentative D call TRBD2 (6 bases). The germline V and J ends were trimmed by 1 base and 1 base, with 11 bases remaining between them. CDR1 and CDR2 from the germline V gene are SGHDN and FVKESK. The CDR3 has 16 residues. The CDR3 loop is CASSQVAGSSYNEQFF. CDR3 nucleotide sequence: TGTGCCAGCAGCCAAGTTGCCGGGAGTTCCTACAATGAGCAGTTCTTC.

The chain is built from TRBV30 and TRBJ1-1, with no clear D. Per germline, CDR1 GTSNPN and CDR2 SVGIG (reference sequence). Trimming left V 4 bases short and J 2 bases short, with 14 bases between. The CDR3 runs 14 residues. In DNA form, the CDR3 reads TGTGCCTGGAACCTACTGGCCCCTAACACTGAAGCTTTCTTT. Its protein product is CAWNLLAPNTEAFF.

Only a few counts were recorded for this clone. The rearrangement uses TRBV28 and TRBJ2-1, with 7 bases lining up with TRBD2. Germline loops: CDR1 MDHEN, CDR2 SYDVKM. V lost 5 bases to trimming and J lost 6 bases; unmatched junction nucleotides: 7. The CDR3 sequence is 14 residues long. The CDR3 spells CASSRDYPGNEQFF. The CDR3 DNA reads TGTGCCAGCAGTAGGGACTACCCGGGCAATGAGCAGTTCTTC.

The chain links TRBV7-3 to TRBJ2-7; 9 nucleotides match TRBD2. Trimming took 2 bases from V and 3 from J; bases not matched to a gene: 2. The CDR3 has 14 amino acids. Germline V gene sequence: CDR1 SGHTA, CDR2 FQGTGA. This CDR3 reads CASSLAGGNYEQYF. The CDR3 bases are TGTGCCAGCAGCTTAGCGGGAGGGAACTACGAGCAGTACTTC. Full variable domain (rest looked up from reference TRBV7-3 and TRBJ2-7): GAGVSQTPSNKVTEKGKYVELRCDPISGHTALYWYRQSLGQGPEFLIYFQGTGAADDSGLPNDRFFAVRPEGSVSTLKIQRTERGDSAVYLCASSLAGGNYEQYFGPGTRLTVT.

V is TRBV9 and J is TRBJ2-3; 12 bases agree with TRBD2. J gave up 5 bases and V 3 bases, and 7 bases lay outside the gene matches. The CDR3 length is 16 residues. Germline loops: CDR1 SGDLS, CDR2 YYNGEE. The CDR3 region is CASSARLAGVIDTQYF. The CDR3 DNA sequence: TGTGCCAGCAGCGCCCGACTAGCGGGAGTTATAGATACGCAGTATTTT.

The chain carries TRBV9 and TRBJ2-3; D gene ambiguous. Germline V gives CDR1 SGDLS, CDR2 YYNGEE. The ends were cut back, 1 base at V and 0 bases at J, with 6 bases in the middle. The CDR3 spans 14 residues. In nucleotides, the CDR3 is TGTGCCAGCAGCGTACAGCCTAGCACAGATACGCAGTATTTT. Its translation is CASSVQPSTDTQYF.

The gene calls are TRBV9 and TRBJ2-2; 11 bases map to TRBD2. The CDR3 is 15 residues long. Trimming took 4 bases from V and 5 from J; bases not matched to a gene: 4. CDR1 and CDR2 from the germline V gene are SGDLS and YYNGEE. This chain's CDR3 is CASSTSGSGTGELFF. The CDR3 DNA is TGTGCCAGCAGCACTAGCGGGAGTGGTACCGGGGAGCTGTTTTTT. Drawing the rest from reference TRBV9 and TRBJ2-2, the complete variable domain is DSGVTQTPKHLITATGQRVTLRCSPRSGDLSVYWYQQSLDQGLQFLIQYYNGEERAKGNILERFSAQQFPDLHSELNLSSLELGDSALYFCASSTSGSGTGELFFGEGSRLTVL.

This clone was counted between two and nine times. The genes are TRBV19 and TRBJ2-7; 10 positions match TRBD1. Germline lookup yields CDR1 LNHDA and CDR2 SQIVND (reference sequence). The length of the CDR3 is 15 residues. J was trimmed by 2 bases and V by 6 bases; bases with no gene match: 7. The DNA for the CDR3 is TGTGCCAGTAGGGGCCGGGACAGGGGTCCCTACGAGCAGTACTTC. It codes for CASRGRDRGPYEQYF.

J is TRBJ2-7 and V is TRBV7-9; a possible D gene is TRBD2 (6 bases). The CDR3 spans 15 residues. Per germline, CDR1 SEHNR and CDR2 FQNEAQ (reference sequence). V was clipped by 5 bases and J by 1 base, with 15 bases between them. CDR3 sequence (DNA): TGTGCCAGCAGCCCCGAGGCGGGGAGGTCCTACGAGCAGTACTTC. It translates to CASSPEAGRSYEQYF.

The chain combines TRBV7-9 with TRBJ1-2; TRBD1 might be the D (5 bases). CDR1 is SEHNR, CDR2 FQNEAQ, per germline (reference sequence). The germline V and J ends were trimmed by 5 bases and 4 bases, with 11 bases remaining between them. The CDR3 runs to 13 residues. The CDR3 spells CASSPSGGYGYTF. The CDR3 DNA follows: TGTGCCAGCAGCCCCTCGGGGGGCTATGGCTACACCTTC.

In this sample, this clone turned up a few times. The V and J genes are TRBV28 and TRBJ1-5; 9 bases align to TRBD1. The CDR3 length is 16 residues. CDR1 is MDHEN, CDR2 SYDVKM, per germline. V dropped 6 bases and J dropped 2; count of bases not matched to a gene: 8. The CDR3 here is CASRHSRDRGNQPQHF. In DNA, the CDR3 is TGTGCCAGCAGACATTCGCGGGACAGGGGCAATCAGCCCCAGCATTTT.

This clone was detected only a few times. This rearrangement joins TRBV5-1 to TRBJ2-1; 13 bases fit TRBD2. The V gene end was trimmed by 4 bases and the J gene end by 7 bases; junction bases not matched to a gene: 5. This CDR3 has 15 residues. The germline V gene has CDR1 SGHRS and CDR2 YFSETQ. The CDR3 DNA is TGCGCCAGCAGCATAGGGACTAGCGGGACGAATGAGCAGTTCTTC. Encoded protein: CASSIGTSGTNEQFF.

The gene calls are TRBV6-5 and TRBJ2-3, with 9 bases that match TRBD1. The CDR3 covers 15 residues. Germline V lookup: CDR1 MNHEY, CDR2 SVGAGI. Trimming at V came to 4 bases and at J to 0 bases, leaving 2 bases not matched to a gene. CDR3 in DNA: TGTGCCAGCAGTTCGGACAGGGGCAGCACAGATACGCAGTATTTT. Amino acids: CASSSDRGSTDTQYF.

The chain is built from TRBV7-2 and TRBJ2-1, with 9 bases matching TRBD1. This CDR3 comprises 16 residues. V trimming: 3 bases; J trimming: 4 bases; junction bases outside the gene matches: 7. Germline V gene sequence: CDR1 SGHTA, CDR2 FQGNSA. CDR3 loop: CASSFSGTGKYNEQFF. The CDR3, as DNA: TGTGCCAGCAGCTTTTCCGGGACAGGGAAGTACAATGAGCAGTTCTTC.

The sample holds a few counts of this clone. The genes are TRBV23-1 and TRBJ2-3; D gene uncertain. TRBV23-1 is an open reading frame whose function is uncertain. The ends were cut back, 0 bases at V and 3 bases at J, with 7 bases in the middle. This CDR3 is built from 14 residues. The CDR3 DNA follows: TGCGCCAGCAGTCAATCGGGCCCGACAGATACGCAGTATTTT. Translated, it gives CASSQSGPTDTQYF.

The V call is TRBV30, the J call TRBJ2-2; the match to TRBD2 covers 8 bases. CDR1 is GTSNPN and CDR2 is SVGIG in the germline V gene (reference sequence). After removal of 4 bases from V and 7 bases from J, the junction contained 8 bases not matched to a gene. This CDR3 comprises 14 residues. CDR3 sequence (DNA): TGTGCCTGGAATCGAGCGGGAGTGAGCGGGGAGCTGTTTTTT. Translation: CAWNRAGVSGELFF.

The chain joins TRBV7-9 to TRBJ1-1; D perhaps matches TRBD1 (5 bases). Deletions cut 5 bases from V and 7 bases from J, with 17 bases between. CDR1 SEHNR and CDR2 FQNEAQ come from the germline V gene (reference sequence). This CDR3 is 14 amino acids long. The DNA for the CDR3 is TGTGCCAGCAGCCTTGCAGGGTCTCGAAGTGAAGCTTTCTTT. It translates to CASSLAGSRSEAFF. Full variable domain (missing parts from reference TRBV7-9 and TRBJ1-1): DTGVSQNPRHKITKRGQNVTFRCDPISEHNRLYWYRQTLGQGPEFLTYFQNEAQLEKSRLLSDRFSAERPKGSFSTLEIQRTEQGDSAMYLCASSLAGSRSEAFFGQGTRLTVV.

This clone was seen a handful of times. V usage is TRBV11-1 and J usage is TRBJ2-7; D gene unclear. Germline values: CDR1 SGHAT, CDR2 FQDESV (reference sequence). V lost 1 base, J lost 3 bases, and 19 bases lay in between. This CDR3 region has 17 residues. The CDR3 is CASSLVVTPKGNYEQYF. Written as DNA, the CDR3 is TGTGCCAGCAGCTTAGTCGTCACACCCAAGGGCAACTACGAGCAGTACTTC.

This clone was seen a handful of times. The chain employs TRBV6-5 and TRBJ2-7; D could derive from TRBD1 or TRBD2 (5 bases each). CDR1 MNHEY and CDR2 SVGAGI come from the germline V gene. V was shortened by 4 bases and J by 3 bases, with 16 bases between the two germline ends. CDR3 size: 15 residues. Here the CDR3 reads CASSFFAGTVYEQYF. DNA for the CDR3: TGTGCCAGCAGTTTTTTTGCCGGGACGGTCTACGAGCAGTACTTC.

This clone occurred a few times. This chain joins TRBV28 and TRBJ1-1; TRBD1 might be the D (5 bases). This CDR3 comprises 11 residues. Germline values: CDR1 MDHEN, CDR2 SYDVKM. V dropped 6 bases and J dropped 11 bases, with 13 bases sitting between them. The CDR3, as DNA: TGTGCCAGCAGAAGAGACTACAGGGCTTTCTTT. Amino acid sequence: CASRRDYRAFF. Together with reference TRBV28 and TRBJ1-1, the CDR3 gives the full variable domain: DVKVTQSSRYLVKRTGEKVFLECVQDMDHENMFWYRQDPGLGLRLIYFSYDVKMKEKGDIPEGYSVSREKKERFSLILESASTNQTSMYLCASRRDYRAFFGQGTRLTVV.

This clone was counted a few times. The V call is TRBV7-9, the J call TRBJ1-6; tentatively, D is TRBD1 (5 bases). V lost 1 base and J lost 8, with 12 bases in between. The CDR3 is 15 amino acids. Germline-derived CDR1 and CDR2 are SEHNR and FQNEAQ (reference sequence). The CDR3 is CASSLDRGVDSPLHF. CDR3 sequence (DNA): TGTGCCAGCAGCTTAGATCGGGGGGTTGATTCACCCCTCCACTTT.